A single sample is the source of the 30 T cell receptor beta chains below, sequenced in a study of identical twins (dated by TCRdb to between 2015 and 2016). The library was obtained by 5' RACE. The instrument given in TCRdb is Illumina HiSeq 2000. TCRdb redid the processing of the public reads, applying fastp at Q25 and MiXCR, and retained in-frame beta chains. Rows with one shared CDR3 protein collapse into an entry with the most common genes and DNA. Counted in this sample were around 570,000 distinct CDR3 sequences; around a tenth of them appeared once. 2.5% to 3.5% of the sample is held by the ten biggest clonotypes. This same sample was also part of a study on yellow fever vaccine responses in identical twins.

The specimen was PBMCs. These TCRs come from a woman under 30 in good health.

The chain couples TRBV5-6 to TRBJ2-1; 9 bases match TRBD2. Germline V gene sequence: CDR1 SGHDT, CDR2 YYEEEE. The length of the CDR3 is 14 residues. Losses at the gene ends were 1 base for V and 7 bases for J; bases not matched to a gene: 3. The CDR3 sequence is CASSLPSGKNEQFF. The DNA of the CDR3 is TGTGCCAGCAGCTTGCCTAGCGGGAAAAATGAGCAGTTCTTC.

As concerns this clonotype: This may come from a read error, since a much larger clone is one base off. This CDR3 is CASNSAGSNEQFF. CDR3 DNA: TGTGCCAGCAATTCAGCGGGATCCAATGAGCAGTTCTTC. The J gene is TRBJ2-1, the V gene TRBV6-5, with 7 bases that match TRBD2. Germline V gene data show CDR1 as MNHEY and CDR2 as SVGAGI. This CDR3 spans 13 amino acids. The junction had 6 bases not matched to a gene; V was cut back by 7 bases and J by 6 bases.

The CDR3 bases are TGTGCCAGCAGCTTCAGGTCGGGGGCTTCGAAGACCCAGTACTTC. As protein: CASSFRSGASKTQYF. The chain couples TRBV5-6 to TRBJ2-5; D may correspond to TRBD1 or TRBD2 (6 bases each). Germline values: CDR1 SGHDT, CDR2 YYEEEE. This CDR3 contains 15 residues. Trimming removed 2 bases at V and 6 bases at J, with 17 bases between.

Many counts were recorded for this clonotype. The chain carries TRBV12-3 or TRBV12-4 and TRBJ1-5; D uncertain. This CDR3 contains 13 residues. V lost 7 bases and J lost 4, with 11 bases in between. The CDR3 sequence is CASMRSINQPQHF. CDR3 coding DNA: TGTGCCAGCATGAGAAGCATAAATCAGCCCCAGCATTTT.

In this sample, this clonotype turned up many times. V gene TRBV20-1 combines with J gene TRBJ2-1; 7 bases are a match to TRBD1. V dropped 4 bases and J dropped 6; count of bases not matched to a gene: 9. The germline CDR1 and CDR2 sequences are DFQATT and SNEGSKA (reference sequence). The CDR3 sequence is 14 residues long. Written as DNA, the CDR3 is TGCAGTGCTAAAGACAGGCCAGGGGGCAATGAGCAGTTCTTC. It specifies CSAKDRPGGNEQFF.

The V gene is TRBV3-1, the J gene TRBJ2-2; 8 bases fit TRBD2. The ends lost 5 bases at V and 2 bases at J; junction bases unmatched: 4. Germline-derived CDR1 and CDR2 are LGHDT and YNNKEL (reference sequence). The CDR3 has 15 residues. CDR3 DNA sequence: TGTGCCAGCAGCTACGGGGGGGTAAACACCGGGGAGCTGTTTTTT. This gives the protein CASSYGGVNTGELFF.

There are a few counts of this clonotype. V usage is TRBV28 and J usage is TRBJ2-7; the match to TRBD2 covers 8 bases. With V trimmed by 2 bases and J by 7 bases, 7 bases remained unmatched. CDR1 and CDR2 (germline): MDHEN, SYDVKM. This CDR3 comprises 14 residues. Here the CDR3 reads CASSLNGRAWEQYF. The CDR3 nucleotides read TGTGCCAGCAGTTTAAACGGGAGGGCCTGGGAGCAGTACTTC.

CDR3 in amino acids: CASSQFRTGAIVSYEQYF. CDR3 nucleotide sequence: TGCGCCAGCAGTCAGTTTCGGACAGGGGCGATTGTCTCCTACGAGCAGTACTTC. This chain joins TRBV23-1 and TRBJ2-7, with 9 bases matching TRBD1. TRBV23-1 is an open reading frame whose function is uncertain. V was pared by 3 bases and J by 0 bases, with 12 bases of the junction left unmatched. This CDR3 is 18 amino acids long.

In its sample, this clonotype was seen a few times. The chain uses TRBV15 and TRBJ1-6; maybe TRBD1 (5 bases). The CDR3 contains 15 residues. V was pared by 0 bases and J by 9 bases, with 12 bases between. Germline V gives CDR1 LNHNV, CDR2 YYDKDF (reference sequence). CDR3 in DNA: TGTGCCACCAGCAGAGAAGCAGGGCTGGGTTCACCCCTCCACTTT. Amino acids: CATSREAGLGSPLHF.

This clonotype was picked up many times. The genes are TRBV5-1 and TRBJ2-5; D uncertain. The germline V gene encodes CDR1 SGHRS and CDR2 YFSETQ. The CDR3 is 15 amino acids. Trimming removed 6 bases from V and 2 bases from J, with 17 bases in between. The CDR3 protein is CASNYGNSIQETQYF. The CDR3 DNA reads TGCGCCAGCAACTACGGCAACTCCATACAAGAGACCCAGTACTTC.

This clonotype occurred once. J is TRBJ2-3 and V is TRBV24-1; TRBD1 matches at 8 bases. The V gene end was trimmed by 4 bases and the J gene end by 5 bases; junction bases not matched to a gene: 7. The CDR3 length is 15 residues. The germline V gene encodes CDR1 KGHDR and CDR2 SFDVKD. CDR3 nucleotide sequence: TGTGCCACCAGTGAGGTCGACAGGGGTGGAGATACGCAGTATTTT. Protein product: CATSEVDRGGDTQYF.

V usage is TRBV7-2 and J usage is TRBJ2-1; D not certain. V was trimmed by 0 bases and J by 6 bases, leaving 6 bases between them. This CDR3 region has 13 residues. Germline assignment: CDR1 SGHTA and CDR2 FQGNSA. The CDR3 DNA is TGTGCCAGCAGCTTAGCGTTTGGCAATGAGCAGTTCTTC. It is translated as CASSLAFGNEQFF.

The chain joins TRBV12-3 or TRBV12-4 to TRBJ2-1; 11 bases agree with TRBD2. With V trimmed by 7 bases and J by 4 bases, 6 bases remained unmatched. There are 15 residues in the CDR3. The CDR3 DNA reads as TGTGCCAGCACCCAGGGGACTAGCGGTTACAATGAGCAGTTCTTC. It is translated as CASTQGTSGYNEQFF.

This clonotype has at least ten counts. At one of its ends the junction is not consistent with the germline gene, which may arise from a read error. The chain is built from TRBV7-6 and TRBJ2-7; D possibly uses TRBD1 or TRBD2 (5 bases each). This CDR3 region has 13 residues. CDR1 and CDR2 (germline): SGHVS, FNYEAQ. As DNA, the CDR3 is TGTGCCAGCAGTTTAGAGGGACCTTACGAGCAGTACTTC. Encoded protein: CASSLEGPYEQYF.

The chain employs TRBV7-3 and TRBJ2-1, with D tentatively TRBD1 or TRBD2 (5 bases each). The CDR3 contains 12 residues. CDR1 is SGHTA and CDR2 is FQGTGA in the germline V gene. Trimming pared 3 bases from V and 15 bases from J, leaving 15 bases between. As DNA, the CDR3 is TGTGCCAGCAGCTTCGGGACCGCTGAGGTGTTCTTC. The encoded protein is CASSFGTAEVFF. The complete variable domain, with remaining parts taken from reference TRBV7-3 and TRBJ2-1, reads GAGVSQTPSNKVTEKGKYVELRCDPISGHTALYWYRQSLGQGPEFLIYFQGTGAADDSGLPNDRFFAVRPEGSVSTLKIQRTERGDSAVYLCASSFGTAEVFFGPGTRLTVL.

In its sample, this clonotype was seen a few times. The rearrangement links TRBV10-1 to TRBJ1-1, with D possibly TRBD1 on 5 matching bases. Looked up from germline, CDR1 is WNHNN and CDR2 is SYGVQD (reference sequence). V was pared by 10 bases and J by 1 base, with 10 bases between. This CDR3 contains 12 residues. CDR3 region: CAIPDRNTEAFF. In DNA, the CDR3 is TGCGCCATTCCTGACAGGAACACTGAAGCTTTCTTT.

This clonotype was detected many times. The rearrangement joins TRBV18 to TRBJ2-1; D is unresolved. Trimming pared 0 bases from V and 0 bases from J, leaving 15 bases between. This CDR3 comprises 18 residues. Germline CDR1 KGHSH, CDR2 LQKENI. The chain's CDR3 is CASSPPKGHESSYNEQFF. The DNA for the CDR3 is TGTGCCAGCTCACCACCAAAGGGTCACGAAAGCTCCTACAATGAGCAGTTCTTC.

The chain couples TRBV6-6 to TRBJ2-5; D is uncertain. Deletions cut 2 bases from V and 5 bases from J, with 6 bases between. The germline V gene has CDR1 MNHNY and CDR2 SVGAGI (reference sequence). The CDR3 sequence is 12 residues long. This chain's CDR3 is CASSYNGETQYF. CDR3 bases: TGTGCCAGCAGTTACAACGGGGAGACCCAGTACTTC.

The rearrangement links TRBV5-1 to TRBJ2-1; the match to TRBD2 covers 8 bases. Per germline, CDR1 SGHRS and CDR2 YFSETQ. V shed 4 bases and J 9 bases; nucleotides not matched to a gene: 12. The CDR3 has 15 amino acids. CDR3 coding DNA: TGCGCCAGCAGCCGGGACCGGGGGGGGCGCTCTGAGCAGTTCTTC. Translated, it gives CASSRDRGGRSEQFF.

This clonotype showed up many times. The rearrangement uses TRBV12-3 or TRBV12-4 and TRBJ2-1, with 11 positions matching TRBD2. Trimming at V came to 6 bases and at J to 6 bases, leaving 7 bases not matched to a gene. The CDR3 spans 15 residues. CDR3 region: CASSLSGRERNEQFF. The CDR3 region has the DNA TGTGCCAGCAGCCTTAGCGGGAGGGAGCGCAATGAGCAGTTCTTC.

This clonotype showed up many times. DNA for the CDR3: TGCGCCAGCAGCCAAGGACTAGCGGGGTACACCGGGGAGCTGTTTTTT. Encoded protein: CASSQGLAGYTGELFF. The J gene is TRBJ2-2, the V gene TRBV4-1; 11 bases line up with TRBD2. CDR1 is MGHRA and CDR2 is YSYEKL in the germline V gene. The CDR3 totals 16 residues. Unmatched junction bases numbered 1, after V lost 1 base and J lost 3 bases.

CDR3 DNA sequence: TGTGCCAGCAGCTTGTATTCAGGCCAAGAGACCCAGTACTTC. Its protein is CASSLYSGQETQYF. This chain links TRBV5-6 with TRBJ2-5, with D unclear. V lost 1 base, J lost 1 base, and 8 bases lay in between. Germline values: CDR1 SGHDT, CDR2 YYEEEE. The CDR3 is 14 amino acids.

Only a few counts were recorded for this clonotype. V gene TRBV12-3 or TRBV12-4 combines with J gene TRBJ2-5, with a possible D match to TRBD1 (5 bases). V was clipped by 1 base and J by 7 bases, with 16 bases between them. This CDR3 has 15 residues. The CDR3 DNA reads TGTGCCAGCAGTTTAGGGGATTCAAAAAGGGGGACCCAGTACTTC. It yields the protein CASSLGDSKRGTQYF.

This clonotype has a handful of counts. The DNA of the CDR3 is TGTGCCAGCCAAAACAGGGGAACTAATGAAAAACTGTTTTTT. Protein product: CASQNRGTNEKLFF. The J gene is TRBJ1-4, the V gene TRBV6-1; 7 bases fit TRBD1. J lost 1 base, V lost 8 bases, and 4 bases had no gene match. Germline CDR1 MNHNS, CDR2 SASEGT. The CDR3 totals 14 residues.

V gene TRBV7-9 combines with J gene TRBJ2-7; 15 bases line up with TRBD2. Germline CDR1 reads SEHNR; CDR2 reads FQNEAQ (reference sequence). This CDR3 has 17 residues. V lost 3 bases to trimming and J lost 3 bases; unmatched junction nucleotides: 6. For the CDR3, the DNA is TGTGCCAGCAGCTTGAATCCGGGACTAGCGGGGGGCTACGAGCAGTACTTC. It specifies CASSLNPGLAGGYEQYF.

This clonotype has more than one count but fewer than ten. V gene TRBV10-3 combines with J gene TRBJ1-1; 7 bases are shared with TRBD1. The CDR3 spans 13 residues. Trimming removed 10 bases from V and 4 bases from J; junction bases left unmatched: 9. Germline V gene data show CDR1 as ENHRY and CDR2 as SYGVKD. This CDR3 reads CATKGAQGTEAFF. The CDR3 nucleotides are TGTGCCACGAAGGGGGCGCAGGGCACTGAAGCTTTCTTT.

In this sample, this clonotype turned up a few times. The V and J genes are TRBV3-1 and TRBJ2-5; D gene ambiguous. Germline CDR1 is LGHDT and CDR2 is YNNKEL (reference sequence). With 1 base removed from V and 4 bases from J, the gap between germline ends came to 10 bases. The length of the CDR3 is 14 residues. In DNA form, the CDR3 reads TGTGCCAGCAGCCAAGCCATCAGCCGAGAGACCCAGTACTTC. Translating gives CASSQAISRETQYF.

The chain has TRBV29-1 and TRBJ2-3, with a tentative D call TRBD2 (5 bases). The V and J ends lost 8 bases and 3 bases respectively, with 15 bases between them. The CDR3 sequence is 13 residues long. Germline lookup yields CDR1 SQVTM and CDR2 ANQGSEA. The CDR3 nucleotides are TGCAGCTCGTACCGGGAAAATACAGATACGCAGTATTTT. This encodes CSSYRENTDTQYF.

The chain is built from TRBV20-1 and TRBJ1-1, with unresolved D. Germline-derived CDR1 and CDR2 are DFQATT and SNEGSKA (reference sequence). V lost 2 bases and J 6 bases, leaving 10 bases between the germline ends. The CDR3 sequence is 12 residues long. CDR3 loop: CSARITNPEAFF. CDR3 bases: TGCAGTGCTAGAATAACAAACCCTGAAGCTTTCTTT.

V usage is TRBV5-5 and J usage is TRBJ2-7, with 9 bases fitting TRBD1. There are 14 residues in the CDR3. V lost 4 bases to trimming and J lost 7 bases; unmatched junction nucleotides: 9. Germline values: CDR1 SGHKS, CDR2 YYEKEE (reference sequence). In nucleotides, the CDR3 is TGTGCCAGCAGCCGTACAGGGGGCAGTCGGGAGCAGTACTTC. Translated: CASSRTGGSREQYF.